A single T cell receptor (beta chain) is shown here with its context. This entry is derived from a study of spatial heterogeneity in lung cancer. Study as a whole: The mean occurrence of each unique TCR and UMI combination in raw reads exceeded eight.

Time point noted: sample taken at primary tumor resection. From tumor, nontumor lung or frozen PBMC, whole RNA was taken unsorted for sequencing. Each CDR3 protein gets one entry after TCRdb re-called the 5' RACE reads with MiXCR. The repertoire includes tens of thousands of distinct CDR3 sequences, 5.8% of them detected once, and 11% sits in the top ten. This CDR3 has 12 residues. V was pared by 6 bases and J by 4 bases, with 10 bases between. Germline-derived CDR1 and CDR2 are MNHNS and SASEGT. The input for sequencing was PBMCs, taken at surgery. This clonotype originated in a male donor with early-stage non-small cell lung cancer. This chain uses TRBV6-1 with TRBJ2-7; a weak D match, TRBD2 (5 bases). CDR3 residues: CASSSDWYEQYF. The CDR3 bases are TGTGCCAGCAGCTCGGACTGGTACGAGCAGTACTTC.